The sample holds many counts of the clone carrying this T cell receptor beta chain. What it binds is unknown. This specimen comes from a study of breast tumors, draining lymph nodes, adjacent tissues. Breast cancer patients provided tissue from their axillary draining lymph nodes. A single record per CDR3 protein comes from TCRdb applying MiXCR to the multiplex PCR reads. The table includes some 150,000 distinct CDR3 sequences, about 22% detected once. J gave up 4 bases and V 2 bases, and 7 bases lay outside the gene matches. Germline CDR1 reads LGHNT; CDR2 reads FRNRAP. The CDR3 loop spans 16 amino acids. Study-wide results and caveats: The data were judged consistent with most tumor T cells coming from lymph node and expanding in tumor.

V and J are TRBV12-5 and TRBJ2-1; 8 bases align to TRBD2. The TCR originated in a female donor with breast cancer. Some clones in this sample may be carry-over from other donors' samples. Input material: axillary lymph node tissue. The DNA of the CDR3 is TGTGCTAGTGGTTTGCCCACAGCGGGAGTTTACAATGAGCAGTTCTTC. It translates to CASGLPTAGVYNEQFF.